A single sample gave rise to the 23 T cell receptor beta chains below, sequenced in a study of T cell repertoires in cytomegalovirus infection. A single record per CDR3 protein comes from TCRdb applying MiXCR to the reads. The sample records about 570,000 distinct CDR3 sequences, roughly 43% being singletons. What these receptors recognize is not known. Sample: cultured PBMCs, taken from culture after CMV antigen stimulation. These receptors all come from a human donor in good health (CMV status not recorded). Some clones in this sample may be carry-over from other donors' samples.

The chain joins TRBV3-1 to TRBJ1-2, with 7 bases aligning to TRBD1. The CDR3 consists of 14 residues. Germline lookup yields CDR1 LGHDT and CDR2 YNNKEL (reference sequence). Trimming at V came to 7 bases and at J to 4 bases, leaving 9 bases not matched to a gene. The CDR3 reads CASTSTGLGYGYTF. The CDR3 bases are TGTGCCAGCACCTCGACAGGGCTCGGCTATGGCTACACCTTC. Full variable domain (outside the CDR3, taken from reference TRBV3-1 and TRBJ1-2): DTAVSQTPKYLVTQMGNDKSIKCEQNLGHDTMYWYKQDSKKFLKIMFSYNNKELIINETVPNRFSPKSPDKAHLNLHINSLELGDSAVYFCASTSTGLGYGYTFGSGTRLTVV.

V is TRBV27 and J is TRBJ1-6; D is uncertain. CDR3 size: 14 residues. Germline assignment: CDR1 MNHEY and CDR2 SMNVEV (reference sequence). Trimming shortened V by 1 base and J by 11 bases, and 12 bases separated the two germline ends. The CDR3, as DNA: TGTGCCAGCAGTTTATGGCGCGATGGAGCACCCCTCCACTTT. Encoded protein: CASSLWRDGAPLHF.

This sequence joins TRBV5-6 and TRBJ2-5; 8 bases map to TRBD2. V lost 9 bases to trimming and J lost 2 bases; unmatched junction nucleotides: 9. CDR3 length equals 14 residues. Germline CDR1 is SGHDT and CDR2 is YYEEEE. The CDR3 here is CATMLAGSQETQYF. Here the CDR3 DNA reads TGTGCCACCATGTTAGCGGGATCGCAAGAGACCCAGTACTTC. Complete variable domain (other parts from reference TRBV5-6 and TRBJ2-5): DAGVTQSPTHLIKTRGQQVTLRCSPKSGHDTVSWYQQALGQGPQFIFQYYEEEERQRGNFPDRFSGHQFPNYSSELNVNALLLGDSALYLCATMLAGSQETQYFGPGTRLLVL.

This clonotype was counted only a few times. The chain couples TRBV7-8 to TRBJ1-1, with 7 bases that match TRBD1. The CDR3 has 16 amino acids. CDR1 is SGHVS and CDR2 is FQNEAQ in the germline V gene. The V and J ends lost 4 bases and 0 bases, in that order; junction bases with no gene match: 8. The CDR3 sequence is CASSSHDRAMNTEAFF. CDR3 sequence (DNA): TGTGCCAGCAGCTCGCATGACAGGGCGATGAACACTGAAGCTTTCTTT.

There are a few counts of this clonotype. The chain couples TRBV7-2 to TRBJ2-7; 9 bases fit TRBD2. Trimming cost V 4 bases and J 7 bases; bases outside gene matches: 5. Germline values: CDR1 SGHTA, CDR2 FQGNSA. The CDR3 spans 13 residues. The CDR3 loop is CASSSGSGGEQYF. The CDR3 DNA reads TGTGCCAGCAGCTCTGGTAGCGGGGGAGAGCAGTACTTC.

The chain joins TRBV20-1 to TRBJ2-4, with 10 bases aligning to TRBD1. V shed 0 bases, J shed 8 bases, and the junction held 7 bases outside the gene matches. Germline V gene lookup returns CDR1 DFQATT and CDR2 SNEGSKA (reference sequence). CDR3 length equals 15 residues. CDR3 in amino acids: CSARDQGTGVHIQYF. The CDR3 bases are TGCAGTGCTAGAGATCAGGGGACAGGGGTACACATTCAGTACTTC.

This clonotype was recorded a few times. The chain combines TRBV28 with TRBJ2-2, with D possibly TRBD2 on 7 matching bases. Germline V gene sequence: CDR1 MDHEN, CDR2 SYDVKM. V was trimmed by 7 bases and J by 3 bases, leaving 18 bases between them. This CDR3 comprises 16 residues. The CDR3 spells CASTMARGPYTGELFF. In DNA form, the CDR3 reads TGTGCCAGCACCATGGCGCGGGGGCCTTACACCGGGGAGCTGTTTTTT.

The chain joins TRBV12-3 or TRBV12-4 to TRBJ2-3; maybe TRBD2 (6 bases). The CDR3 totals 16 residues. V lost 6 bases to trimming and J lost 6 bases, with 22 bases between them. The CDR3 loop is CASSPPWAGMMDTQYF. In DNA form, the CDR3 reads TGTGCCAGCAGCCCCCCGTGGGCGGGGATGATGGATACGCAGTATTTT.

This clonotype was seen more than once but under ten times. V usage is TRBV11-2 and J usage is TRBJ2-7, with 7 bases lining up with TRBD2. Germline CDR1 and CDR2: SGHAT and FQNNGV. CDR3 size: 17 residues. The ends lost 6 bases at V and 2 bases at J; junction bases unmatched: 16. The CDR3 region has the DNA TGTGCCAGCAGTACCCTCGCAAGCGGGAAAAAAACCTACGAGCAGTACTTC. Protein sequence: CASSTLASGKKTYEQYF.

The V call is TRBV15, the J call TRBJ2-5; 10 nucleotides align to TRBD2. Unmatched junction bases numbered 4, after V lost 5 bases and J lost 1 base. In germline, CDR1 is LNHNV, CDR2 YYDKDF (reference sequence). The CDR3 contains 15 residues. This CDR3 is CATSLAGDGQETQYF. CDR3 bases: TGTGCCACCAGCCTAGCGGGAGATGGCCAAGAGACCCAGTACTTC.

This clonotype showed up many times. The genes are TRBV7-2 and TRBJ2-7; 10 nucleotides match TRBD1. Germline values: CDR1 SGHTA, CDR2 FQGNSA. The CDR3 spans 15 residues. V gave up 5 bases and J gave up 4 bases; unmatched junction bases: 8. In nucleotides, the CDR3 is TGTGCCAGCAGCCTTACGGGACAGGGGCTTTACGAGCAGTACTTC. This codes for CASSLTGQGLYEQYF.

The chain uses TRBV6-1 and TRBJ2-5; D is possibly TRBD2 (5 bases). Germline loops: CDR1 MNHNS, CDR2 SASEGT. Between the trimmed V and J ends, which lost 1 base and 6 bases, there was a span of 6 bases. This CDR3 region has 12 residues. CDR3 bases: TGTGCCAGCAGTGAAGGCGGGCAGACCCAGTACTTC. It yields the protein CASSEGGQTQYF.

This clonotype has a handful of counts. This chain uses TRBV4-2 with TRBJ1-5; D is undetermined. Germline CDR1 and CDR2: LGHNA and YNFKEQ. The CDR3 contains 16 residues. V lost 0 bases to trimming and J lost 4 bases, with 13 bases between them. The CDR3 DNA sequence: TGTGCCAGCAGCCAAGATACGGGGAATAGAAATCAGCCCCAGCATTTT. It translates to CASSQDTGNRNQPQHF.

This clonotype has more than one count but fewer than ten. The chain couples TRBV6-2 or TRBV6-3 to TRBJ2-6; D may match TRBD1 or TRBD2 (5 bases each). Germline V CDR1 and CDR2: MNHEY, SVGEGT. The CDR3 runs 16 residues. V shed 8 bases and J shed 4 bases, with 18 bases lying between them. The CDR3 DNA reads TGTGCCAGCTGGGGACCCACCTCTTCCGGGGCCAACGTCCTGACTTTC. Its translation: CASWGPTSSGANVLTF.

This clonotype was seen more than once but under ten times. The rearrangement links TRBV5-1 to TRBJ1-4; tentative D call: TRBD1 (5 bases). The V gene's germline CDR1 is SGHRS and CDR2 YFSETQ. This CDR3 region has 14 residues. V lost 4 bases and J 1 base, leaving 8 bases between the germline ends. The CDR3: CASSMGVTNEKLFF. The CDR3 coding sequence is TGCGCCAGCAGCATGGGGGTAACTAATGAAAAACTGTTTTTT.

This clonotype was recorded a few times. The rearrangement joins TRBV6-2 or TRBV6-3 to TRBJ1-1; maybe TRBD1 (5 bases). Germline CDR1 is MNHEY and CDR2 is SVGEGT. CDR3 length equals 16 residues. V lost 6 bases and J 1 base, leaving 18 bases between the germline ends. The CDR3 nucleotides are TGTGCCAGCAGGGCCTGGAGGGGCGGCCCGAACACTGAAGCTTTCTTT. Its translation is CASRAWRGGPNTEAFF.

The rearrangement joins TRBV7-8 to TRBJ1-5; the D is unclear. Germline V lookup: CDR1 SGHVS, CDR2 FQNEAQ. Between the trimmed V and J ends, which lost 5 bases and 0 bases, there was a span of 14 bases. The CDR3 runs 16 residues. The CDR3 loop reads CASSPDGPGSNQPQHF. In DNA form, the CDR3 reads TGTGCCAGCAGCCCCGACGGCCCAGGTAGCAATCAGCCCCAGCATTTT.

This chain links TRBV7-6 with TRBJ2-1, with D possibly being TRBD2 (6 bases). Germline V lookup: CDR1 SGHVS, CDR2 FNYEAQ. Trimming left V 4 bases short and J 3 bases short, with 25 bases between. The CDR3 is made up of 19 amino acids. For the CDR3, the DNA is TGTGCCAGCAGCTCGATGACTAGTATCAGAGTGGGCTTCTACAATGAGCAGTTCTTC. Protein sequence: CASSSMTSIRVGFYNEQFF.

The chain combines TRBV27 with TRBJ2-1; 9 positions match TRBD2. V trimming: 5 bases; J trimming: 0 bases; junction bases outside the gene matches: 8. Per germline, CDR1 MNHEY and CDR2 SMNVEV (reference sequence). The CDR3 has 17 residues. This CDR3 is CASSPGRLAASYNEQFF. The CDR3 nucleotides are TGTGCCAGCAGTCCTGGGAGACTAGCGGCCTCCTACAATGAGCAGTTCTTC.

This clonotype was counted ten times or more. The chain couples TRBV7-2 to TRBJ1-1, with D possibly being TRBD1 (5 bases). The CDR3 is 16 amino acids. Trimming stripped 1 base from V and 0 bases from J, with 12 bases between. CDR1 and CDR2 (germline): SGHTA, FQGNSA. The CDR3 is CASSLGGGAVNTEAFF. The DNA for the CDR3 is TGTGCCAGCAGCTTAGGCGGCGGGGCGGTGAACACTGAAGCTTTCTTT.

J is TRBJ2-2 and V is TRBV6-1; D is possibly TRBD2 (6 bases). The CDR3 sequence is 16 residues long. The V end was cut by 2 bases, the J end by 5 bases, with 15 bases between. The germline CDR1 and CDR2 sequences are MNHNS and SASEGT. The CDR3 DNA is TGTGCCAGCAGTGAATGGGGGGTTGGGGGAACCGGGGAGCTGTTTTTT. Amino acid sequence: CASSEWGVGGTGELFF.

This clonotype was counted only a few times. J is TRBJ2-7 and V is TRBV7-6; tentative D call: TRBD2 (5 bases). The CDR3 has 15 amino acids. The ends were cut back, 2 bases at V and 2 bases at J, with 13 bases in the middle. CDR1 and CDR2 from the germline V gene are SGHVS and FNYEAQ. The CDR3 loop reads CASSLRGSPPYEQYF. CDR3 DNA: TGTGCCAGCAGCTTACGGGGTTCACCTCCCTACGAGCAGTACTTC.

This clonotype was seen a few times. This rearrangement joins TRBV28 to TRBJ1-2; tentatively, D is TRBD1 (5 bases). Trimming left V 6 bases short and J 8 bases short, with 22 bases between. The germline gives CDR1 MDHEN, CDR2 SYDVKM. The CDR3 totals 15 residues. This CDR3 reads CASSHFKGAGRGYTF. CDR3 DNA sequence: TGTGCCAGCAGCCACTTCAAAGGGGCTGGACGGGGCTACACCTTC.